The rows below give T cell receptor beta chains drawn from one sample of a study of cytomegalovirus exposure and HLA in healthy donors. Libraries were prepared by immunoSEQ multiplex PCR; TCRdb keeps only in-frame clonotypes and omits some of them. The data show 110,000 or so clones, over 75% seen once. Sample: PBMCs. These receptors all come from a man in his forties or fifties in good health and CMV-seropositive. CDR3s include the opening cysteine and the closing phenylalanine or tryptophan. A D gene is named only where the DNA matches it firmly. Only part of the rows carry a size: once, few, many, or a class if the clone is expanded.

J,V,size,D,CDR3,DNA
TRBJ2-7,TRBV6-1,-,-,CASSRTQSGEQYF,TGTGCCAGCAGTCGAACCCAAAGCGGGGAGCAGTACTTC
TRBJ1-1,TRBV2,-,TRBD1,CASRRTGTEAFF,TGTGCCAGTAGGAGGACAGGCACTGAAGCTTTCTTT
TRBJ1-1,TRBV10-3,few,-,CAISDTGTKNTEAFF,TGTGCCATCAGTGATACGGGGACAAAGAACACTGAAGCTTTCTTT
TRBJ1-1,TRBV29-1,-,-,CSVVEPGGAFF,TGCAGCGTTGTTGAACCCGGTGGAGCTTTCTTT
TRBJ2-2,TRBV6-5,-,-,CASSQGYYTGELFF,TGTGCCAGCAGCCAGGGTTATTACACCGGGGAGCTGTTTTTT
TRBJ2-3,TRBV4-1,-,-,CASSQGAKDRYTDTQYF,TGCGCCAGCAGCCAAGGGGCCAAGGACAGATACACAGATACGCAGTATTTT
TRBJ2-7,TRBV27,-,TRBD1,CASSLKTGIYEQYF,TGTGCCAGCAGTTTAAAGACAGGGATCTACGAGCAGTACTTC
TRBJ2-7,TRBV6-1,-,TRBD1,CASILGGQHYEQYF,TGTGCCAGCATCCTAGGGGGACAGCACTACGAGCAGTACTTC
TRBJ2-3,TRBV2,-,-,CASSEAWRGPDTQYF,TGTGCCAGCAGTGAAGCATGGCGGGGGCCAGATACGCAGTATTTT
TRBJ2-7,TRBV7-2,-,TRBD2,CASSLSGGGNSYEQYF,TGTGCCAGCAGCCTCTCCGGCGGGGGAAACTCCTACGAGCAGTACTTC
TRBJ2-1,TRBV2,-,-,CASSARLTAANEQFF,TGTGCCAGCAGTGCTCGACTCACGGCGGCCAATGAGCAGTTCTTC
TRBJ1-4,TRBV27,-,-,CASSLWGTGVNEKLFF,TGTGCCAGCAGTTTATGGGGGACGGGGGTTAATGAAAAACTGTTTTTT
TRBJ2-3,TRBV4-2,once,-,CASSQARLEDTQYF,TGTGCCAGCAGCCAAGCTCGACTGGAAGATACGCAGTATTTT
TRBJ2-1,TRBV6-6,-,-,CASRVRSEQFF,TGTGCCAGCAGAGTGAGGAGTGAGCAGTTCTTC
TRBJ1-1,TRBV7-6,-,TRBD1,CASSLVPDRAEAFF,TGTGCCAGCAGCTTAGTCCCCGACAGGGCTGAAGCTTTCTTT
TRBJ2-3,TRBV19,-,-,CASRTGATDTQYF,TGTGCCAGTCGGACGGGAGCCACGGATACGCAGTATTTT